These 27 T cell receptor beta chains share one sample of origin, sequenced in a study of T cell responses to AZD1222 COVID-19 vaccine. The repertoire was sequenced with immunoSEQ multiplex PCR; TCRdb's copy has only in-frame clones and lacks some. This table has approximately 77,000 clones, roughly 90% appearing once. The sequencing used peripheral blood, collected 28 days after the second AZD1222 dose. The receptors were gathered from an adult who received the AZD1222 COVID-19 vaccine.

This clone was counted a single time. The J gene is TRBJ1-4, the V gene TRBV7-6; 8 nucleotides match TRBD1. V lost 5 bases and J lost 0; bases outside the gene matches: 8. The germline CDR1 and CDR2 sequences are SGHVS and FNYEAQ. The CDR3 loop spans 17 amino acids. The CDR3 bases are TGTGCCAGCAGCGCCCGACAGGGGCATACAACTAATGAAAAACTGTTTTTT. This sequence encodes CASSARQGHTTNEKLFF.

The genes are TRBV29-1 and TRBJ2-7; the D is unclear. The CDR3 spans 11 residues. The ends were cut back, 4 bases at V and 5 bases at J, with 9 bases in the middle. Germline V gives CDR1 SQVTM, CDR2 ANQGSEA. The CDR3 is CSVAWLHEQYF. The DNA of the CDR3 is TGCAGCGTTGCCTGGTTACACGAGCAGTACTTC.

This clone came up a few times. The chain joins TRBV25-1 to TRBJ1-2, with a tentative D call TRBD1 (5 bases). V was clipped by 8 bases and J by 6 bases, with 19 bases between them. The CDR3 covers 14 residues. Germline assignment: CDR1 MGHDK and CDR2 SYGVNS. CDR3 sequence reads: CASGGGGEVDGYTF. Written as DNA, the CDR3 is TGTGCCAGCGGGGGAGGAGGAGAGGTCGATGGCTACACCTTC.

This rearrangement joins TRBV29-1 to TRBJ2-2; TRBD2 aligns across 12 bases. CDR1 is SQVTM and CDR2 is ANQGSEA in the germline V gene. CDR3 length equals 14 residues. Trimming took 7 bases from V and 4 from J; bases not matched to a gene: 4. CDR3 sequence reads: CSASGRAVTGELFF. DNA of the CDR3: TGCAGCGCTAGCGGGAGGGCGGTCACCGGGGAGCTGTTTTTT.

The sample holds one count of this clone. The V call is TRBV27, the J call TRBJ2-7; TRBD2 agrees at 11 bases. The germline CDR1 and CDR2 sequences are MNHEY and SMNVEV (reference sequence). Trimming cost V 5 bases and J 3 bases; bases outside gene matches: 3. This CDR3 spans 14 amino acids. CDR3 nucleotide sequence: TGTGCCAGCAGTCTCGGGACTAGCGGCTACGAGCAGTACTTC. Its translation: CASSLGTSGYEQYF.

V gene TRBV29-1 combines with J gene TRBJ1-1; D perhaps matches TRBD1 (6 bases). CDR1 and CDR2 (germline): SQVTM, ANQGSEA. This CDR3 spans 15 amino acids. V dropped 3 bases and J dropped 7 bases, with 21 bases sitting between them. CDR3 coding DNA: TGCAGCGTTGATGATCTCCGGACAGCCCCTCTTGAAGCTTTCTTT. Translating gives CSVDDLRTAPLEAFF.

The rearrangement joins TRBV7-9 to TRBJ2-7, with D perhaps TRBD1 or TRBD2 (6 bases each). Trimming pared 1 base from V and 3 bases from J, leaving 10 bases between. CDR1 is SEHNR, CDR2 FQNEAQ, per germline (reference sequence). The CDR3 loop spans 14 amino acids. The CDR3 DNA is TGTGCCAGCAGCTTAGGTGGGGGGCTCTACGAGCAGTACTTC. It encodes CASSLGGGLYEQYF.

The gene calls are TRBV18 and TRBJ2-1; D gene ambiguous. Germline loops: CDR1 KGHSH, CDR2 LQKENI. This CDR3 spans 11 amino acids. Trimming removed 8 bases at V and 7 bases at J, with 9 bases between. This chain's CDR3 is CASLQSNEQFF. The CDR3 DNA reads as TGTGCCAGCCTACAGTCGAATGAGCAGTTCTTC.

This chain's CDR3 is CASSRQQGPAYEQYF. CDR3 coding DNA: TGTGCCAGCAGCAGACAACAGGGGCCGGCCTACGAGCAGTACTTC. The genes are TRBV6-5 and TRBJ2-7; 7 bases are shared with TRBD1. The germline V gene encodes CDR1 MNHEY and CDR2 SVGAGI. The CDR3 runs 15 residues. J lost 2 bases, V lost 6 bases, and 10 bases had no gene match.

This chain connects TRBV7-2 to TRBJ1-1; D not certain. Trimming took off 0 bases at V and 5 bases at J, with 7 bases between the two ends. CDR3 length equals 13 residues. In germline, CDR1 is SGHTA, CDR2 FQGNSA. CDR3 protein: CASSLATGTEAFF. In DNA form, the CDR3 reads TGTGCCAGCAGCTTAGCGACGGGGACTGAAGCTTTCTTT. Full variable domain (missing parts from reference TRBV7-2 and TRBJ1-1): GAGVSQSPSNKVTEKGKDVELRCDPISGHTALYWYRQSLGQGLEFLIYFQGNSAPDKSGLPSDRFSAERTGGSVSTLTIQRTQQEDSAVYLCASSLATGTEAFFGQGTRLTVV.

The genes are TRBV7-8 and TRBJ1-1; possibly TRBD1 for D (5 bases). V dropped 5 bases and J dropped 10 bases, with 23 bases sitting between them. The CDR3 is made up of 15 amino acids. In germline, CDR1 is SGHVS, CDR2 FQNEAQ. For the CDR3, the DNA is TGTGCCAGCAGCCCCCGAGGTGGTTTGCAGGGAGGAGCTTTCTTT. This sequence encodes CASSPRGGLQGGAFF.

This chain connects TRBV14 to TRBJ2-1; D call uncertain. Germline CDR1 SGHDN, CDR2 FVKESK. CDR3 length equals 17 residues. Trimming cost V 1 base and J 1 base, with 14 bases left between them. The chain's CDR3 is CASSQGGWQESYNEQFF. The CDR3 DNA reads TGTGCCAGCAGCCAAGGGGGTTGGCAGGAGTCCTACAATGAGCAGTTCTTC.

This sequence joins TRBV18 and TRBJ1-5, with 7 bases identical to TRBD1. V was clipped by 3 bases and J by 7 bases; unmatched bases: 6. Germline values: CDR1 KGHSH, CDR2 LQKENI. The CDR3 is made up of 14 amino acids. The CDR3 coding sequence is TGTGCCAGCTCACCCGGACAGGCTGGCCAGCCCCAGCATTTT. Its translation: CASSPGQAGQPQHF.

The CDR3 DNA is TGTGCCAGCAGCTTAGCGGGGTCCTACAATGAGCAGTTCTTC. It is translated as CASSLAGSYNEQFF. The chain uses TRBV13 and TRBJ2-1; D is possibly TRBD2 (5 bases). CDR1 PRHDT and CDR2 FYEKMQ come from the germline V gene (reference sequence). Trimming removed 1 base at V and 1 base at J, with 5 bases between. CDR3 length equals 14 residues.

This rearrangement joins TRBV25-1 to TRBJ1-1; D is unclear. CDR1 is MGHDK and CDR2 is SYGVNS in the germline V gene. This CDR3 has 15 residues. Trimming cost V 0 bases and J 3 bases, with 11 bases left between them. The CDR3 bases are TGTGCCAGCAGTGAATATCCGGAGGCGGACACTGAAGCTTTCTTT. It is translated as CASSEYPEADTEAFF.

The chain joins TRBV4-3 to TRBJ2-2, with 8 bases matching TRBD1. J was trimmed by 9 bases and V by 1 base; bases with no gene match: 10. CDR3 length: 16 amino acids. Germline V lookup: CDR1 LGHNA, CDR2 YSLEER. CDR3 coding DNA: TGCGCCAGCAGCCAAGGAGGCAGGGGGCAGATCCGGGAGCTGTTTTTT. This sequence encodes CASSQGGRGQIRELFF.

The CDR3 DNA reads TGTGCCAGCAGTTTCCCGATGGGAAGCTCCTACAATGAGCAGTTCTTC. This translates into CASSFPMGSSYNEQFF. The rearrangement joins TRBV28 to TRBJ2-1; D not resolved. V gave up 3 bases and J gave up 0 bases, with 12 bases separating them. There are 16 residues in the CDR3. CDR1 is MDHEN, CDR2 SYDVKM, per germline. Full variable domain (rest looked up from reference TRBV28 and TRBJ2-1): DVKVTQSSRYLVKRTGEKVFLECVQDMDHENMFWYRQDPGLGLRLIYFSYDVKMKEKGDIPEGYSVSREKKERFSLILESASTNQTSMYLCASSFPMGSSYNEQFFGPGTRLTVL.

V gene TRBV14 combines with J gene TRBJ2-3; 9 nucleotides align to TRBD1. Germline V gene sequence: CDR1 SGHDN, CDR2 FVKESK. V dropped 3 bases and J dropped 6; count of bases not matched to a gene: 13. The CDR3 sequence is 17 residues long. CDR3 in amino acids: CASSHSPGTGLSDTQYF. The CDR3 DNA reads as TGTGCCAGCAGCCACTCGCCCGGGACAGGGCTCTCGGATACGCAGTATTTT.

The sample holds one count of this clone. Germline is not matched at one junction end, which may reflect a read error. This rearrangement joins TRBV19 to TRBJ1-2, with D possibly matching TRBD1 (5 bases). Germline V gene lookup returns CDR1 LNHDA and CDR2 SQIVND (reference sequence). This CDR3 is 14 amino acids long. CDR3 bases: TGTGCCAGTAGCGAAACAGGATTCAACTATGTCTACACCTTC. Encoded protein: CASSETGFNYVYTF.

The J gene is TRBJ1-3, the V gene TRBV6-5; D call uncertain. CDR3 length: 15 amino acids. V lost 6 bases to trimming and J lost 4 bases, with 16 bases between them. Germline CDR1 reads MNHEY; CDR2 reads SVGAGI. CDR3 sequence (DNA): TGTGCCAGCAGCCGAACATGGGAAGCAGGAAACACCATATATTTT. This codes for CASSRTWEAGNTIYF.

In this sample, this clone turned up once. The chain links TRBV5-1 to TRBJ1-1; 10 bases match TRBD1. V lost 3 bases, J lost 10 bases, and 15 bases stayed unmatched. Germline values: CDR1 SGHRS, CDR2 YFSETQ. The CDR3 is made up of 16 amino acids. CDR3 DNA: TGCGCCAGCAGCTCTTGGGAGGGACAGGGGACGTTTGGAGCTTTCTTT. It yields the protein CASSSWEGQGTFGAFF.

V is TRBV15 and J is TRBJ1-3; no definite D call. The CDR3 is 13 residues long. From germline, CDR1 is LNHNV and CDR2 YYDKDF (reference sequence). The V and J ends lost 0 bases and 7 bases respectively, with 7 bases between them. In nucleotides, the CDR3 is TGTGCCACCAGCAGAGAGGGAGCCAACACCATATATTTT. Translated, it gives CATSREGANTIYF.

The CDR3 loop is CSVETSGTDTQYF. CDR3 DNA sequence: TGCAGCGTTGAAACTAGCGGCACAGATACGCAGTATTTT. This sequence joins TRBV29-1 and TRBJ2-3; the match to TRBD2 covers 7 bases. The CDR3 has 13 residues. The J segment lost 1 base and the V segment lost 2 bases, leaving 0 bases of the junction unmatched. Germline CDR1 SQVTM, CDR2 ANQGSEA.

The CDR3 loop is CASSIAGGDAYGYTF. The CDR3, as DNA: TGTGCCAGTAGTATAGCTGGGGGAGACGCCTATGGCTACACCTTC. The chain uses TRBV19 and TRBJ1-2; D might be TRBD1 (5 bases). Germline V lookup: CDR1 LNHDA, CDR2 SQIVND (reference sequence). The length of the CDR3 is 15 residues. V lost 1 base and J lost 4, with 13 bases in between. Together with reference TRBV19 and TRBJ1-2, the CDR3 gives the full variable domain: DGGITQSPKYLFRKEGQNVTLSCEQNLNHDAMYWYRQDPGQGLRLIYYSQIVNDFQKGDIAEGYSVSREKKESFPLTVTSAQKNPTAFYLCASSIAGGDAYGYTFGSGTRLTVV.

The V call is TRBV2, the J call TRBJ1-2; TRBD1 aligns across 7 bases. Losses at the gene ends were 9 bases for V and 2 bases for J; bases not matched to a gene: 6. CDR3 length equals 13 residues. Germline V gene lookup returns CDR1 SNHLY and CDR2 FYNNEI. CDR3 region: CARALGQNYGYTF. CDR3 in DNA: TGTGCCAGAGCCTTGGGACAGAACTATGGCTACACCTTC.

V gene TRBV7-9 combines with J gene TRBJ1-4; maybe TRBD1 (5 bases). V gave up 6 bases and J gave up 1 base, with 15 bases separating them. This CDR3 comprises 16 residues. Germline V gene lookup returns CDR1 SEHNR and CDR2 FQNEAQ (reference sequence). For the CDR3, the DNA is TGTGCCAGCAGTCTATTACCGGGGGGAACTAATGAAAAACTGTTTTTT. Amino acids: CASSLLPGGTNEKLFF.

The genes are TRBV7-9 and TRBJ1-1; TRBD1 aligns across 10 bases. The CDR3 contains 17 residues. In germline, CDR1 is SEHNR, CDR2 FQNEAQ (reference sequence). The junction had 10 bases not matched to a gene; V was cut back by 5 bases and J by 1 base. CDR3 loop: CASSVRTGGVRNTEAFF. The CDR3 bases are TGTGCCAGCAGCGTCCGGACAGGGGGAGTAAGGAACACTGAAGCTTTCTTT.